The rows below give T cell receptor beta chains drawn from one sample of a study of CD8+CD57+ T cells in acquired aplastic anemia. MiXCR, applied by TCRdb to the reads, yields one record per CDR3 protein. The table records roughly 260,000 distinct CDR3 sequences, around half of them present only once. Sample: sorted CD4+, CD8+, or CD8+CD57+ T cells (not recorded which) from PBMCs. The source is a human donor with aplastic anemia. CDR3s include the opening cysteine and the closing phenylalanine or tryptophan. D genes are given only for firm matches. The size field is filled for only some rows; it gives once, few, many or a size class.

j_gene: TRBJ2-7
abundance: -
v_gene: TRBV20-1
d_gene: -
CDR3aa: CSVIGGGYYEQYF
CDR3nt: TGCAGCGTAATAGGGGGGGGATACTACGAGCAGTACTTC

j_gene: TRBJ2-7
abundance: few
v_gene: TRBV2
d_gene: TRBD1
CDR3aa: CASNSGTGGTYEQYF
CDR3nt: TGTGCCAGCAATTCCGGGACAGGGGGAACCTACGAGCAGTACTTC

j_gene: TRBJ2-2
abundance: -
v_gene: TRBV10-3
d_gene: TRBD2
CDR3aa: CAISDNSGRNTGELFF
CDR3nt: TGTGCCATCAGTGATAATAGCGGGAGAAACACCGGGGAGCTGTTTTTT

j_gene: TRBJ2-6
abundance: few
v_gene: TRBV7-8
d_gene: -
CDR3aa: CASGGPRLAGANVLTF
CDR3nt: TGTGCCAGCGGTGGGCCCCGTCTCGCCGGGGCCAACGTCCTGACTTTC

j_gene: TRBJ1-5
abundance: -
v_gene: TRBV6-2/TRBV6-3
d_gene: -
CDR3aa: CASSLTPENQPQHF
CDR3nt: TGTGCCAGCAGTCTGACACCTGAAAATCAGCCCCAGCATTTT

j_gene: TRBJ2-3
abundance: -
v_gene: TRBV7-2
d_gene: TRBD2
CDR3aa: CASSIRGLHTDTQYF
CDR3nt: TGTGCCAGCAGTATAAGGGGACTACACACAGATACGCAGTATTTT

j_gene: TRBJ2-7
abundance: -
v_gene: TRBV28
d_gene: TRBD2
CDR3aa: CASKVHRTSGNYEQYF
CDR3nt: TGTGCCAGCAAGGTCCACAGGACTAGCGGGAACTACGAGCAGTACTTC

j_gene: TRBJ2-3
abundance: many
v_gene: TRBV10-3
d_gene: -
CDR3aa: CAISEVARDTQYF
CDR3nt: TGTGCCATCAGTGAGGTGGCCCGAGATACGCAGTATTTT

j_gene: TRBJ2-1
abundance: -
v_gene: TRBV2
d_gene: -
CDR3aa: CASSKGEGSSEQFF
CDR3nt: TGTGCCAGCTCAAAAGGGGAAGGGTCCTCCGAGCAGTTCTTC

j_gene: TRBJ1-1
abundance: -
v_gene: TRBV7-9
d_gene: -
CDR3aa: CASSRLMPFF
CDR3nt: TGTGCCAGCAGCCGATTGATGCCTTTCTTT

j_gene: TRBJ2-7
abundance: once
v_gene: TRBV4-2
d_gene: TRBD2
CDR3aa: CASGQVGGLDEQYF
CDR3nt: TGTGCCAGCGGCCAAGTGGGGGGGTTAGACGAGCAGTACTTC

j_gene: TRBJ1-2
abundance: many
v_gene: TRBV11-2
d_gene: -
CDR3aa: CASSLDHGANYGYTF
CDR3nt: TGTGCCAGCAGCTTAGATCATGGTGCTAACTATGGCTACACCTTC

j_gene: TRBJ1-6
abundance: many
v_gene: TRBV20-1
d_gene: TRBD1
CDR3aa: CSARVTNRGGNSPLHF
CDR3nt: TGCAGTGCTAGAGTGACCAACAGGGGAGGGAATTCACCCCTCCACTTT

j_gene: TRBJ1-1
abundance: once
v_gene: TRBV2
d_gene: -
CDR3aa: CASLRIAGTEAFF
CDR3nt: TGTGCCAGCTTAAGGATTGCTGGCACTGAAGCTTTCTTT

j_gene: TRBJ2-7
abundance: -
v_gene: TRBV20-1
d_gene: TRBD2
CDR3aa: CSARPWASGRAGLEQYF
CDR3nt: TGCAGTGCTAGACCCTGGGCTAGCGGGAGGGCCGGGCTCGAGCAGTACTTC

j_gene: TRBJ2-3
abundance: many
v_gene: TRBV7-8
d_gene: -
CDR3aa: CASGQSTDTQYF
CDR3nt: TGTGCCAGCGGTCAGAGCACAGATACGCAGTATTTT

j_gene: TRBJ2-1
abundance: -
v_gene: TRBV15
d_gene: TRBD1
CDR3aa: CATSREGQGMNNEQFF
CDR3nt: TGTGCCACCAGCAGAGAGGGACAGGGAATGAACAATGAGCAGTTCTTC

j_gene: TRBJ1-1
abundance: many
v_gene: TRBV20-1
d_gene: TRBD1
CDR3aa: CSAIQGVNTEAFF
CDR3nt: TGCAGTGCTATTCAGGGGGTAAACACTGAAGCTTTCTTT

j_gene: TRBJ1-6
abundance: -
v_gene: TRBV12-3/TRBV12-4
d_gene: TRBD1
CDR3aa: CASSLVDRNSPLHF
CDR3nt: TGTGCCAGCAGTTTAGTGGACAGGAATTCACCCCTCCACTTT

j_gene: TRBJ2-7
abundance: many
v_gene: TRBV7-9
d_gene: TRBD1
CDR3aa: CASSLAGTGVYEQYF
CDR3nt: TGTGCCAGCAGCTTAGCCGGGACAGGGGTCTACGAGCAGTACTTC

j_gene: TRBJ1-5
abundance: -
v_gene: TRBV7-8
d_gene: -
CDR3aa: CASSPDRNQPQHF
CDR3nt: TGTGCCAGCAGCCCTGACAGGAATCAGCCCCAGCATTTT

j_gene: TRBJ1-1
abundance: -
v_gene: TRBV19
d_gene: TRBD1
CDR3aa: CASSIKQGSLEAFF
CDR3nt: TGTGCCAGTAGTATAAAACAGGGGTCTTTAGAAGCTTTCTTT

j_gene: TRBJ1-1
abundance: -
v_gene: TRBV30
d_gene: -
CDR3aa: CAWGEAEAFF
CDR3nt: TGTGCCTGGGGAGAGGCTGAAGCTTTCTTT

j_gene: TRBJ1-5
abundance: -
v_gene: TRBV7-9
d_gene: -
CDR3aa: CASSLGDRLGSNQPQHF
CDR3nt: TGTGCCAGCAGCTTAGGCGATAGGCTTGGTAGCAATCAGCCCCAGCATTTT

j_gene: TRBJ2-7
abundance: -
v_gene: TRBV20-1
d_gene: TRBD2
CDR3aa: CSANGLAGVDEQYF
CDR3nt: TGCAGTGCTAACGGACTAGCGGGGGTCGACGAGCAGTACTTC

j_gene: TRBJ2-1
abundance: many
v_gene: TRBV15
d_gene: -
CDR3aa: CATSSLHPRDLTNEQFF
CDR3nt: TGTGCCACCAGCAGCTTACACCCTCGGGACTTAACCAATGAGCAGTTCTTC

j_gene: TRBJ1-6
abundance: few
v_gene: TRBV30
d_gene: -
CDR3aa: CARTDSYNSPLHF
CDR3nt: TGTGCCAGAACAGACAGTTATAATTCACCCCTCCACTTT

j_gene: TRBJ2-1
abundance: many
v_gene: TRBV12-5
d_gene: -
CDR3aa: CASGLRQPNDEQFF
CDR3nt: TGTGCTAGTGGTTTAAGGCAACCCAACGATGAGCAGTTCTTC

j_gene: TRBJ2-3
abundance: few
v_gene: TRBV6-4
d_gene: TRBD2
CDR3aa: CASSEQGTSGYNEQYF
CDR3nt: TGTGCCAGCAGTGAGCAAGGGACTAGCGGCTACAATGAGCAGTATTTT

j_gene: TRBJ2-1
abundance: many
v_gene: TRBV5-1
d_gene: -
CDR3aa: CASSLEGGPYNEQFF
CDR3nt: TGCGCCAGCAGCTTGGAGGGGGGACCCTACAATGAGCAGTTCTTC

j_gene: TRBJ2-1
abundance: -
v_gene: TRBV20-1
d_gene: TRBD1
CDR3aa: CSARGTGDYNEQFF
CDR3nt: TGCAGTGCTAGAGGGACAGGGGATTACAATGAGCAGTTCTTC

j_gene: TRBJ2-3
abundance: many
v_gene: TRBV4-1
d_gene: -
CDR3aa: CASSQALSTDTQYF
CDR3nt: TGCGCCAGCAGCCAAGCCTTAAGCACAGATACGCAGTATTTT

j_gene: TRBJ2-3
abundance: -
v_gene: TRBV9
d_gene: -
CDR3aa: CASSQGASSTDTQYF
CDR3nt: TGTGCCAGCAGCCAGGGTGCTAGTAGCACAGATACGCAGTATTTT

j_gene: TRBJ2-7
abundance: many
v_gene: TRBV5-5
d_gene: -
CDR3aa: CASSLRPEIDEQYF
CDR3nt: TGTGCCAGCAGCTTGCGGCCAGAGATTGACGAGCAGTACTTC

j_gene: TRBJ1-2
abundance: -
v_gene: TRBV5-1
d_gene: -
CDR3aa: CASGERGGYTF
CDR3nt: TGCGCCAGCGGGGAGAGGGGAGGCTACACCTTC

j_gene: TRBJ2-1
abundance: many
v_gene: TRBV20-1
d_gene: -
CDR3aa: CSAESYRDSLSDNEQFF
CDR3nt: TGCAGTGCTGAATCATACAGGGACTCCCTGAGCGACAATGAGCAGTTCTTC

j_gene: TRBJ1-6
abundance: -
v_gene: TRBV2
d_gene: TRBD1
CDR3aa: CASSNRQGNSPLHF
CDR3nt: TGTGCCAGCAGTAACCGACAGGGGAATTCACCCCTCCACTTT

j_gene: TRBJ2-1
abundance: many
v_gene: TRBV5-1
d_gene: TRBD1
CDR3aa: CASTDRGMGEQFF
CDR3nt: TGCGCCAGCACGGACAGGGGTATGGGTGAGCAGTTCTTC

j_gene: TRBJ2-5
abundance: few
v_gene: TRBV9
d_gene: TRBD1
CDR3aa: CASSDGTGGKETQYF
CDR3nt: TGTGCCAGCAGCGATGGGACAGGGGGCAAGGAGACCCAGTACTTC

j_gene: TRBJ2-1
abundance: few
v_gene: TRBV6-5
d_gene: TRBD2
CDR3aa: CASSYSGGGANEQFF
CDR3nt: TGTGCCAGCAGTTACTCGGGCGGGGGGGCCAATGAGCAGTTCTTC